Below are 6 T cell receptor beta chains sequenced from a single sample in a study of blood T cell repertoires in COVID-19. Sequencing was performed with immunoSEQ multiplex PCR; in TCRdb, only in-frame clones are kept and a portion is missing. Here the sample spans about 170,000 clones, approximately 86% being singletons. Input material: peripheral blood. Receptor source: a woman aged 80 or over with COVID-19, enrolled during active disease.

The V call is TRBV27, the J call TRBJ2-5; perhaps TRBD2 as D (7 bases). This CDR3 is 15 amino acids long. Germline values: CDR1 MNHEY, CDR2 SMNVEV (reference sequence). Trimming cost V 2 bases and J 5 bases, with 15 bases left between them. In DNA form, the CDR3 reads TGTGCCAGCAGTTTACGTGGGGGGGGCTGGGAGACCCAGTACTTC. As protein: CASSLRGGGWETQYF.

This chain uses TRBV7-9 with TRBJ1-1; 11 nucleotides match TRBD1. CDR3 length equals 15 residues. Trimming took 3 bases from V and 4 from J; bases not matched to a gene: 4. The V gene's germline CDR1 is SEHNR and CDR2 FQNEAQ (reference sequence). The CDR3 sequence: CASSFGQGAITEAFF. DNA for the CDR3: TGTGCCAGCAGCTTCGGACAGGGGGCGATCACTGAAGCTTTCTTT. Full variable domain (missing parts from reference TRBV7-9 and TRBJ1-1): DTGVSQNPRHKITKRGQNVTFRCDPISEHNRLYWYRQTLGQGPEFLTYFQNEAQLEKSRLLSDRFSAERPKGSFSTLEIQRTEQGDSAMYLCASSFGQGAITEAFFGQGTRLTVV.

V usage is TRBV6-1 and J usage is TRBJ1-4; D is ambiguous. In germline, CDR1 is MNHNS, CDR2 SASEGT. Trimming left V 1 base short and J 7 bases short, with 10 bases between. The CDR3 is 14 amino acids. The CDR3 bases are TGTGCCAGCAGTGAAGGGGTGGGGAGTGAAAAACTGTTTTTT. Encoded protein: CASSEGVGSEKLFF.

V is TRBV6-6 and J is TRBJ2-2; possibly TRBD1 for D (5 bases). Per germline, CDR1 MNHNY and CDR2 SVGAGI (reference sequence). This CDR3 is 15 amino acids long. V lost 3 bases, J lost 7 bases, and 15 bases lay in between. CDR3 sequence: CASSYTAGMGGELFF. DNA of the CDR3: TGTGCCAGCAGTTATACCGCAGGGATGGGCGGGGAGCTGTTTTTT.

CDR3 region: CASSQSWPGAGGRTQYF. The CDR3 coding sequence is TGCGCCAGCAGCCAAAGTTGGCCGGGGGCGGGAGGACGCACGCAGTATTTT. V is TRBV4-3 and J is TRBJ2-3; 8 bases line up with TRBD2. Germline V gene lookup returns CDR1 LGHNA and CDR2 YSLEER. V lost 2 bases and J lost 9; bases outside the gene matches: 16. This CDR3 region has 17 residues.

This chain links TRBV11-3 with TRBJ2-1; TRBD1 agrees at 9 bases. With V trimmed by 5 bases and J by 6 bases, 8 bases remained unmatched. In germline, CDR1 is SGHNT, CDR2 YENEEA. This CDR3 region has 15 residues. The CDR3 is CASSLSGTGSNEQFF. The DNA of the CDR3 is TGTGCCAGCAGCCTTAGTGGGACAGGGAGCAATGAGCAGTTCTTC. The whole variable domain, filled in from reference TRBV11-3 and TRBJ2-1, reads EAGVVQSPRYKIIEKKQPVAFWCNPISGHNTLYWYLQNLGQGPELLIRYENEEAVDDSQLPKDRFSAERLKGVDSTLKIQPAELGDSAVYLCASSLSGTGSNEQFFGPGTRLTVL.